This T cell receptor (beta chain) derives from a study of control samples from healthy donors and cancer patients. V lost 2 bases, J lost 0 bases, and 14 bases lay in between. The germline V gene encodes CDR1 MNHEY and CDR2 SVGAGI. The CDR3 has 16 amino acids. This table comes from immunoSEQ multiplex PCR, and its TCRdb copy is limited to in-frame clones, with some not included. The table lists about 98,000 clones, almost 85% of them singletons. The specimen was blood. The chain links TRBV6-5 to TRBJ2-7, with a tentative D call TRBD2 (6 bases). The receptor was isolated from a man aged 60 to 69 in good health. CDR3 loop: CASSYTRGISSYEQYF. The CDR3 DNA is TGTGCCAGCAGTTACACCCGGGGGATAAGCTCCTACGAGCAGTACTTC.